The 8 T cell receptor beta chains below come from one sample, sequenced in a study of early T cells in non-severe SARS-CoV-2 infection. TCRdb called the 5' RACE reads again in MiXCR, with one record for every CDR3 protein. The table includes 60,000 or so distinct CDR3 sequences, less than 11% detected once. Sequencing was carried out using whole blood. The receptors shown here come from an adult who was a healthcare worker with PCR-confirmed SARS-CoV-2 infection or an uninfected control (not recorded which).

This clonotype was counted many times. The V call is TRBV5-4, the J call TRBJ2-2, with D tentatively TRBD2 (6 bases). This CDR3 is 16 amino acids long. V lost 0 bases, J lost 0 bases, and 9 bases lay in between. CDR1 and CDR2 (germline): SGHNT, YYREEE (reference sequence). This chain's CDR3 is CASSLAGLANTGELFF. The CDR3 DNA sequence: TGTGCCAGCAGCTTGGCGGGACTCGCGAACACCGGGGAGCTGTTTTTT.

This clonotype was observed a handful of times. The genes are TRBV27 and TRBJ2-1; D tentatively fits TRBD1 or TRBD2 (6 bases each). Trimming removed 8 bases from V and 1 base from J, with 15 bases in between. The germline V gene encodes CDR1 MNHEY and CDR2 SMNVEV (reference sequence). The CDR3 length is 15 residues. CDR3 sequence reads: CASCRGHGSYNEQFF. The CDR3 nucleotides read TGTGCCAGCTGTCGGGGGCATGGGTCCTACAATGAGCAGTTCTTC.

There are many counts of this clonotype. The V and J genes are TRBV9 and TRBJ2-7; D perhaps matches TRBD2 (5 bases). CDR3 length: 14 residues. V gave up 1 base and J gave up 4 bases, with 12 bases separating them. Germline V CDR1 and CDR2: SGDLS, YYNGEE. The CDR3 DNA sequence: TGTGCCAGCAGCGTAAGGCAGGACTCGTACGAGCAGTACTTC. As protein: CASSVRQDSYEQYF.

This clonotype was counted at least ten times. The rearrangement links TRBV6-2 or TRBV6-3 to TRBJ2-1, with D perhaps matching TRBD2 (5 bases). The V and J ends lost 5 bases and 8 bases respectively, with 13 bases between them. Per germline, CDR1 MNHEY and CDR2 SVGEGT. The CDR3 runs 13 residues. CDR3 loop: CASSRYEGYEQFF. For the CDR3, the DNA is TGTGCCAGCAGTCGGTACGAGGGCTATGAGCAGTTCTTC.

This clonotype was detected ten times or more. The chain carries TRBV20-1 and TRBJ1-2; tentatively, D is TRBD1 (6 bases). CDR1 is DFQATT, CDR2 SNEGSKA, per germline (reference sequence). The CDR3 covers 12 residues. V lost 2 bases and J lost 3, with 7 bases in between. The CDR3 DNA is TGCAGTGCTAGAAACAGGGACTATGGCTACACCTTC. This sequence encodes CSARNRDYGYTF.

This clonotype was detected a few times. V is TRBV4-2 and J is TRBJ2-5, with 7 positions matching TRBD2. J was trimmed by 3 bases and V by 0 bases; bases with no gene match: 4. CDR1 is LGHNA and CDR2 is YNFKEQ in the germline V gene. The CDR3 runs to 15 residues. Here the CDR3 reads CASSQDRGLKETQYF. CDR3 DNA: TGTGCCAGCAGCCAAGACCGGGGACTAAAAGAGACCCAGTACTTC.

Concerning this clonotype itself: This clone may be a read error of a much larger clone one base away. The V and J genes are TRBV11-2 and TRBJ2-7, with D perhaps TRBD1 (7 bases). The CDR3 extends over 17 amino acids. Looked up from germline, CDR1 is SGHAT and CDR2 is FQNNGV. The CDR3 nucleotides read TGTGCCAGCAGCCCATCAGCAGGGGGACTTCCTATGAGGGAGCGGTACTTC. Translating gives CASSPSAGGLPMRERYF.

This clonotype was seen repeatedly, ten times or more. The V gene is TRBV7-9, the J gene TRBJ2-1, with D unclear. Trimming pared 2 bases from V and 15 bases from J, leaving 14 bases between. There are 12 residues in the CDR3. Germline lookup yields CDR1 SEHNR and CDR2 FQNEAQ (reference sequence). The CDR3 bases are TGTGCCAGCAGCTTATTGCAGGACCGAATGTTCTTC. Protein product: CASSLLQDRMFF. Filled out from reference TRBV7-9 and TRBJ2-1, the complete variable domain reads DTGVSQNPRHKITKRGQNVTFRCDPISEHNRLYWYRQTLGQGPEFLTYFQNEAQLEKSRLLSDRFSAERPKGSFSTLEIQRTEQGDSAMYLCASSLLQDRMFFGPGTRLTVL.